These T cell receptor beta chains were read from a single sample in a study of OX40 agonist ivuxolimab in advanced cancers. Clones were read by immunoSEQ multiplex PCR, and TCRdb kept only the in-frame ones, dropping some. The table shows tens of thousands of clones, with under 95% occurring only once. This specimen was CD4+ or CD8+ T cells sorted from blood, taken in a trial of the OX40 agonist ivuxolimab. These receptors came from an adult with an advanced solid tumor such as melanoma, head and neck, liver or kidney cancer. Each CDR3 is given with its conserved first and last residue.

v_gene	j_gene	CDR3aa
TRBV30	TRBJ2-3	CAWSGLAGSTDTQYF
TRBV6-7	TRBJ2-3	CASSRVGQGPRLPDTQYF
TRBV9	TRBJ2-5	CASSADPVGQETQYF
TRBV7-8	TRBJ1-5	CASSFHPGAHGNQPQHF
TRBV14	TRBJ1-2	CASSQGGAGGYTF
TRBV4-1	TRBJ2-7	CASSQERTGPYEQYF
TRBV13	TRBJ1-5	CASSLGGDRSNQPQHF
TRBV12-5	TRBJ2-5	CASGLAVLLETQYF
TRBV30	TRBJ1-5	CAWSLLHLRGPQHF
TRBV7-3	TRBJ1-3	CASSAYPGATYGNTIYF
TRBV7-8	TRBJ2-2	CASSLVWFGTSGVPPGELFF
TRBV5-5	TRBJ1-1	CASSLLRTAPIEAFF
TRBV28	TRBJ2-3	CATLRWDPRTDTQYF
TRBV6-5	TRBJ2-3	CASSYSLAGDADTQYF
TRBV5-6	TRBJ2-5	CASSLPSGRALETQYF
TRBV15	TRBJ2-1	CATSSFSSGAYNEQFF
TRBV23-1	TRBJ2-1	CASSQPGQGATSSYNEQFF
TRBV4-3	TRBJ1-1	CASSQRMGFYFSEAFF
TRBV10-3	TRBJ2-7	CAISIRPMSYEQYF
TRBV18	TRBJ1-5	CASSPRGGYNQPQHF
TRBV28	TRBJ1-1	CASRQVFRNTEAFF
TRBV10-2	TRBJ1-3	CASSESGGSGNTIYF
TRBV28	TRBJ1-4	CASSPPLGQGEKLFF
TRBV28	TRBJ2-3	CASSLGAVADTQYF
TRBV2	TRBJ2-3	CASGSTSTDTQYF
TRBV28	TRBJ1-1	CASSAIGQTEAFF
TRBV4-1	TRBJ2-7	CASSQRQGGHEQYF
TRBV11-2	TRBJ1-1	CASAGTEAFF
TRBV6-1	TRBJ1-2	CASSEWIGREYGYTF
TRBV13	TRBJ1-3	CASSLAGGGDTIYF
TRBV27	TRBJ2-2	CASSLFDGELFF
TRBV6-5	TRBJ1-1	CASSYSIANTEAFF
TRBV7-2	TRBJ2-1	CASSSARYNEQFF
TRBV27	TRBJ2-2	CASSFGGSNTGELFF
TRBV5-1	TRBJ2-3	CASSLVAGGPRDTQYF
TRBV6-5	TRBJ2-7	CASSYAQSYEQYF
TRBV27	TRBJ2-7	CASSNLYEQYF
TRBV9	TRBJ1-3	CASTGTGGSSGNTIYF
TRBV19	TRBJ2-1	CASSSPGLQTDYNEQFF
TRBV20-1	TRBJ2-1	CSARLVNEQFF
TRBV27	TRBJ2-3	CASSFGTHTDTQYF
TRBV28	TRBJ1-5	CASGTHNTLSNQPQHF
TRBV19	TRBJ1-5	CASSPNYQPQHF
TRBV9	TRBJ2-7	CASSPGVGEQYF
TRBV6-5	TRBJ1-1	CASSYSIYQNTEAFF
TRBV2	TRBJ2-7	CASSGAASYEQYF
TRBV7-2	TRBJ2-2	CASSLGWVTGELFF
TRBV6-6	TRBJ2-4	CASSSDKNIQYF
TRBV28	TRBJ1-2	CASMDGSYGYTF
TRBV7-7	TRBJ1-1	CASSLAQGTEAFF
TRBV30	TRBJ1-4	CAWSGRQLFF
TRBV9	TRBJ2-1	CASSVGLAYEQFF
TRBV30	TRBJ1-5	CAWQGASNQPQHF
TRBV7-7	TRBJ1-5	CASSLASSGQGAQRQPQHF
TRBV19	TRBJ1-4	CASSIVVGVIAEKLFF
TRBV30	TRBJ2-3	CAWKPLGDTQYF
TRBV5-4	TRBJ2-5	CASSSVGGLQETQYF
TRBV2	TRBJ1-1	CASSEGQGIRTEAFF
TRBV29-1	TRBJ2-3	CSGALDDTQYF